This T cell receptor (beta chain) was found in a study of memory CD4+ T cells and cytomegalovirus serostatus. This CDR3 spans 14 amino acids. CDR1 and CDR2 from the germline V gene are LNHDA and SQIVND (reference sequence). Between the trimmed V and J ends, which lost 6 bases and 2 bases, there was a span of 11 bases. The sort gate was single viable CD3+CD4+CD8-CD45RO+ cells for memory CD4+ T cells. This clone was picked up one time. In the original processing: After removing out-of-frame reads, 2 million to 2.5 million distinct TCRbeta sequences remained. Assay used: immunoSEQ multiplex PCR; TCRdb lists only in-frame clones, some missing. V, J and clone size reflect that table, while D and trimming were determined from the DNA. The sample consists of under 100,000 clones, 80% of them appearing once.

V usage is TRBV19 and J usage is TRBJ1-3; D unresolved. The sequence came from an adult in good health and CMV-seronegative. Sequencing used memory CD4+ T cells from blood. The CDR3 sequence is CASRQSMTGNTIYF. Written as DNA, the CDR3 is TGTGCCAGTAGACAGAGCATGACTGGAAACACCATATATTTT. The variable domain in full, with the rest retrieved from reference TRBV19 and TRBJ1-3, is DGGITQSPKYLFRKEGQNVTLSCEQNLNHDAMYWYRQDPGQGLRLIYYSQIVNDFQKGDIAEGYSVSREKKESFPLTVTSAQKNPTAFYLCASRQSMTGNTIYFGEGSWLTVV.